Shown below are 14 T cell receptor beta chains from a single sample sequenced in a study of OX40 agonist ivuxolimab in advanced cancers. The data were produced by immunoSEQ multiplex PCR, yet TCRdb's version contains in-frame clones alone and is incomplete. In the table there are 35,000 to 45,000 clones, around 90% of which are singletons. This material consisted of CD4+ or CD8+ T cells sorted from blood, taken in a trial of the OX40 agonist ivuxolimab. The receptors here all came from an adult with an advanced solid tumor such as melanoma, head and neck, liver or kidney cancer.

The chain employs TRBV4-1 and TRBJ2-3, with TRBD1 matching over 10 bases. The V and J ends lost 0 bases and 9 bases, in that order; junction bases with no gene match: 6. CDR1 is MGHRA, CDR2 YSYEKL, per germline. The CDR3 covers 15 residues. This CDR3 reads CASSQDGTGEGTQYF. CDR3 DNA: TGCGCCAGCAGCCAAGACGGGACAGGGGAGGGCACGCAGTATTTT.

The chain employs TRBV19 and TRBJ2-3; D is possibly TRBD2 (7 bases). The CDR3 extends over 15 amino acids. The V and J ends lost 7 bases and 1 base respectively, with 15 bases between them. Germline V gene sequence: CDR1 LNHDA, CDR2 SQIVND (reference sequence). CDR3 sequence (DNA): TGTGCCAGTAATCCGAGGGGGGGACGCACAGATACGCAGTATTTT. Encoded protein: CASNPRGGRTDTQYF.

This chain uses TRBV27 with TRBJ2-7, with a tentative D call TRBD2 (7 bases). V lost 2 bases and J lost 3, with 17 bases in between. This CDR3 has 16 residues. The V gene's germline CDR1 is MNHEY and CDR2 SMNVEV (reference sequence). CDR3 in amino acids: CASSLIGGPSFYEQYF. Written as DNA, the CDR3 is TGTGCCAGCAGTTTAATCGGGGGGCCCAGCTTCTACGAGCAGTACTTC.

This clone was counted once. This chain uses TRBV4-2 with TRBJ1-5, with D uncertain. The CDR3 consists of 15 residues. From germline, CDR1 is LGHNA and CDR2 YNFKEQ. Trimming cost V 0 bases and J 1 base, with 7 bases left between them. The CDR3 spells CASSQEMDSNQPQHF. CDR3 nucleotides: TGTGCCAGCAGCCAAGAGATGGACAGCAATCAGCCCCAGCATTTT.

The chain employs TRBV28 and TRBJ1-4; TRBD1 might be the D (5 bases). The CDR3 covers 12 residues. Looked up from germline, CDR1 is MDHEN and CDR2 is SYDVKM. V shed 5 bases and J shed 11 bases, with 12 bases lying between them. The CDR3 DNA follows: TGTGCCAGCAGTGGACACATTGGCAAACTGTTTTTT. It translates to CASSGHIGKLFF.

V and J are TRBV7-3 and TRBJ1-1, with TRBD1 as a possible D gene (6 bases). Looked up from germline, CDR1 is SGHTA and CDR2 is FQGTGA. V was trimmed by 2 bases and J by 8 bases, leaving 15 bases between them. This CDR3 is built from 14 residues. CDR3 DNA sequence: TGTGCCAGCAGCTTAGGCGGACAGTTCAGCGAAGCTTTCTTT. Translated, it gives CASSLGGQFSEAFF. Full variable domain (missing parts from reference TRBV7-3 and TRBJ1-1): GAGVSQTPSNKVTEKGKYVELRCDPISGHTALYWYRQSLGQGPEFLIYFQGTGAADDSGLPNDRFFAVRPEGSVSTLKIQRTERGDSAVYLCASSLGGQFSEAFFGQGTRLTVV.

This chain links TRBV30 with TRBJ1-1; no firm D call. Germline CDR1 and CDR2: GTSNPN and SVGIG (reference sequence). This CDR3 has 15 residues. Trimming removed 0 bases at V and 2 bases at J, with 13 bases between. Here the CDR3 reads CAWSVVHILNTEAFF. CDR3 nucleotide sequence: TGTGCCTGGAGTGTAGTGCACATTCTCAACACTGAAGCTTTCTTT.

V and J are TRBV9 and TRBJ2-1; TRBD1 might be the D (6 bases). Germline loops: CDR1 SGDLS, CDR2 YYNGEE. Trimming pared 0 bases from V and 4 bases from J, leaving 11 bases between. This CDR3 comprises 15 residues. CDR3: CASSVGGTLYNEQFF. The CDR3 DNA reads as TGTGCCAGCAGCGTAGGTGGGACACTATACAATGAGCAGTTCTTC. The full variable domain, rest sourced from reference TRBV9 and TRBJ2-1, is DSGVTQTPKHLITATGQRVTLRCSPRSGDLSVYWYQQSLDQGLQFLIQYYNGEERAKGNILERFSAQQFPDLHSELNLSSLELGDSALYFCASSVGGTLYNEQFFGPGTRLTVL.

About this clone itself: One end of the junction does not line up with germline, which may come from a read error. Within the sample, other DNA sequences also encode this same CDR3. The chain couples TRBV5-4 to TRBJ2-1, with 10 bases aligning to TRBD1. CDR1 and CDR2 from the germline V gene are SGHNT and YYREEE (reference sequence). This CDR3 region has 15 residues. This CDR3 reads CASSLRQGAWNEQFF. The CDR3 bases are TGTGCCAGTAGCTTGAGACAGGGGGCTTGGAATGAGCAGTTCTTC.

The V call is TRBV4-3, the J call TRBJ1-1; TRBD1 is a possible D gene (5 bases). Germline CDR1 and CDR2: LGHNA and YSLEER. The V and J ends lost 0 bases and 0 bases respectively, with 8 bases between them. The CDR3 is 15 residues long. For the CDR3, the DNA is TGCGCCAGCAGCCAAGACGACAGCATGAACACTGAAGCTTTCTTT. Its protein product is CASSQDDSMNTEAFF.

The chain couples TRBV10-3 to TRBJ1-4, with 9 bases aligning to TRBD1. Per the germline V gene, CDR1 is ENHRY and CDR2 is SYGVKD. This CDR3 has 14 amino acids. V was clipped by 2 bases and J by 8 bases; unmatched bases: 3. The CDR3 bases are TGTGCCATCAGTGAGGACAGGGGGGGGGAAAAACTGTTTTTT. This translates into CAISEDRGGEKLFF.

The genes are TRBV19 and TRBJ1-2; D ambiguous. Germline V lookup: CDR1 LNHDA, CDR2 SQIVND (reference sequence). The CDR3 loop spans 15 amino acids. V shed 5 bases and J shed 6 bases, with 19 bases lying between them. CDR3 amino acids: CASSPGRLEVHGYTF. The CDR3 DNA is TGTGCCAGTAGTCCTGGACGCCTAGAGGTTCATGGCTACACCTTC.

The rearrangement links TRBV29-1 to TRBJ2-2; D not resolved. Trimming took 0 bases from V and 2 from J, leaving 7 bases between them. Germline lookup yields CDR1 SQVTM and CDR2 ANQGSEA. The CDR3 is made up of 14 amino acids. The CDR3 nucleotides are TGCAGCGTTGAAGATCGGGCAAACACCGGGGAGCTGTTTTTT. Translated: CSVEDRANTGELFF.

V usage is TRBV28 and J usage is TRBJ1-4; TRBD1 matches 8 bases. Germline V gene lookup returns CDR1 MDHEN and CDR2 SYDVKM. V lost 6 bases to trimming and J lost 8 bases; unmatched junction nucleotides: 14. The CDR3 has 16 amino acids. The CDR3 protein is CASSLLGQGPGEKLFF. The CDR3 DNA follows: TGTGCCAGCAGCCTCCTCGGACAGGGTCCGGGGGAAAAACTGTTTTTT.